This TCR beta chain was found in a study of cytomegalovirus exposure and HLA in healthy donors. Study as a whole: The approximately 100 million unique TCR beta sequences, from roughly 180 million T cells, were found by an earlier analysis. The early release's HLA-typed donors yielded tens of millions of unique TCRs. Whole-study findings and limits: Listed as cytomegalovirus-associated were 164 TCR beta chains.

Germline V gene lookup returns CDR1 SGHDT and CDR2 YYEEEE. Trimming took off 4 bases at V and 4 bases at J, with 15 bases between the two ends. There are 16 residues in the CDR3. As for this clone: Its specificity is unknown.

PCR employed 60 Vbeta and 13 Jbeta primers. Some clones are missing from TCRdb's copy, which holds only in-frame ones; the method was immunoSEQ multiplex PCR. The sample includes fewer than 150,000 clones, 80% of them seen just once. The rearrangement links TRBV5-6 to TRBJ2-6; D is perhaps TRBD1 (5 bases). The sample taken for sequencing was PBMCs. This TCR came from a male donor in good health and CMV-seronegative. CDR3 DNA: TGTGCCAGCAGCCCTACAGGTTCCTCGGGGGCCAACGTCCTGACTTTC. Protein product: CASSPTGSSGANVLTF. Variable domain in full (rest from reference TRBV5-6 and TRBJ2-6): DAGVTQSPTHLIKTRGQQVTLRCSPKSGHDTVSWYQQALGQGPQFIFQYYEEEERQRGNFPDRFSGHQFPNYSSELNVNALLLGDSALYLCASSPTGSSGANVLTFGAGSRLTVL.